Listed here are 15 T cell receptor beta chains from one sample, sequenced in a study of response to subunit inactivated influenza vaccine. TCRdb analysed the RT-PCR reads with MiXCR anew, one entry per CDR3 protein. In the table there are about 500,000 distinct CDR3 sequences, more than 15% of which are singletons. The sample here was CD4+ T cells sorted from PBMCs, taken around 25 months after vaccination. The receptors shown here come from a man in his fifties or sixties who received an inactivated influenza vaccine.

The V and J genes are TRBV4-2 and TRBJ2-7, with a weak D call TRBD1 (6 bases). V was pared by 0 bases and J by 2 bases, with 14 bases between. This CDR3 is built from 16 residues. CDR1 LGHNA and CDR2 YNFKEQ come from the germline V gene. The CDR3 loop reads CASSQDPSGVPYEQYF. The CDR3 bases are TGTGCCAGCAGCCAAGATCCTTCAGGGGTTCCCTACGAGCAGTACTTC.

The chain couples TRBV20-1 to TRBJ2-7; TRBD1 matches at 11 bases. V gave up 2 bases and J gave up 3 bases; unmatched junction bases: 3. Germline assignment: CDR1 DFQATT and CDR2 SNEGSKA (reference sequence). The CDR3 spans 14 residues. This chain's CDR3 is CSARTGTGGYEQYF. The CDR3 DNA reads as TGCAGTGCTAGAACCGGGACAGGGGGCTACGAGCAGTACTTC.

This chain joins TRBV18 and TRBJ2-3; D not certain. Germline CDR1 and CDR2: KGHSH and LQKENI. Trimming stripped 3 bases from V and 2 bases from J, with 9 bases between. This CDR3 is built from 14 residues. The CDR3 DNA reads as TGTGCCAGCTCACCCCGACCCGACACAGATACGCAGTATTTT. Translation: CASSPRPDTDTQYF.

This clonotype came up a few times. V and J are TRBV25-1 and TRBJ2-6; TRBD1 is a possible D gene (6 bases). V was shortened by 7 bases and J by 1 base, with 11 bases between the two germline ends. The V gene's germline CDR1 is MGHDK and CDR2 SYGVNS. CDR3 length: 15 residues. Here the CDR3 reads CASTVTGSGANVLTF. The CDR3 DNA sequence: TGTGCCAGCACCGTAACAGGGTCTGGGGCCAACGTCCTGACTTTC.

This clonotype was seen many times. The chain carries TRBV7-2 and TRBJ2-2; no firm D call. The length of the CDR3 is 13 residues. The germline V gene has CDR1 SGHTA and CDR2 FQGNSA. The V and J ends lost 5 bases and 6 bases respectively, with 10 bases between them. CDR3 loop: CASSPLWAGELFF. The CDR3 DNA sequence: TGTGCCAGCAGCCCCCTTTGGGCCGGGGAGCTGTTTTTT. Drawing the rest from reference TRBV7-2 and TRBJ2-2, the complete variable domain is GAGVSQSPSNKVTEKGKDVELRCDPISGHTALYWYRQSLGQGLEFLIYFQGNSAPDKSGLPSDRFSAERTGGSVSTLTIQRTQQEDSAVYLCASSPLWAGELFFGEGSRLTVL.

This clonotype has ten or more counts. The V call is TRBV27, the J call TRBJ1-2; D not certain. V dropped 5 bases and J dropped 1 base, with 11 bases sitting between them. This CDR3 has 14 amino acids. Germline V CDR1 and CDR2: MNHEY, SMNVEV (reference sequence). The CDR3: CASSPNGNNYGYTF. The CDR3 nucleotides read TGTGCCAGCAGTCCTAATGGGAATAACTATGGCTACACCTTC.

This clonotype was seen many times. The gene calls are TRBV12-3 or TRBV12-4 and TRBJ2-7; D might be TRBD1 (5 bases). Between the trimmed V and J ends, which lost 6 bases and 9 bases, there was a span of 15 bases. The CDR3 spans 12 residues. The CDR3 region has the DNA TGTGCCAGCAGCTACCCAGGGAACCCGCAGTACTTC. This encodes CASSYPGNPQYF.

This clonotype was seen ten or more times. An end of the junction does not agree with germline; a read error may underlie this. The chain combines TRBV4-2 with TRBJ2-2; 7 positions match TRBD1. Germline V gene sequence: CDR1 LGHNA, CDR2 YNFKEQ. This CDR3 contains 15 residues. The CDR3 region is CASSPRTGNTGELFF. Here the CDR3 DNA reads TGCGCCAGCAGCCCTAGGACAGGGAACACCGGGGAGCTGTTTTTT.

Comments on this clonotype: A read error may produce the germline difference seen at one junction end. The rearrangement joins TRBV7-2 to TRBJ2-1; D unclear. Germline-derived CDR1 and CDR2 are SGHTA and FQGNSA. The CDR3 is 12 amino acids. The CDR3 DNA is TGTGCCAGCAGCTTAGGGTGGGCCCCACACCTCTTC. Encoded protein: CASSLGWAPHLF.

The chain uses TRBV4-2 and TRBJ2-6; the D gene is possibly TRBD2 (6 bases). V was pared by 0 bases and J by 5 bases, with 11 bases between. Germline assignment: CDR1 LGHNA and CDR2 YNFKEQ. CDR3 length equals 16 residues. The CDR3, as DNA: TGTGCCAGCAGCCAAGATATGCGGGACTGGGCCAACGTCCTGACTTTC. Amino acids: CASSQDMRDWANVLTF.

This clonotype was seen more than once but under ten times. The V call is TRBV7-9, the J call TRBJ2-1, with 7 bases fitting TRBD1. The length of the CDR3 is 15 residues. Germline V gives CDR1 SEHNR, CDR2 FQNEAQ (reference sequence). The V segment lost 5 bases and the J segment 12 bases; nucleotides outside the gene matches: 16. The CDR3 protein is CASSTLVGQPVVQFF. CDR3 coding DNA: TGTGCCAGCAGCACACTTGTGGGACAGCCCGTTGTGCAGTTCTTC.

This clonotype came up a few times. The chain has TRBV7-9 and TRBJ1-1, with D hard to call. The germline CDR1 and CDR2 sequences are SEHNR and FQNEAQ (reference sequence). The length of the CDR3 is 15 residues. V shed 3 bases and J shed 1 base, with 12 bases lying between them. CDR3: CASSFHGKANTEAFF. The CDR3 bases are TGTGCCAGCAGCTTTCATGGGAAGGCGAACACTGAAGCTTTCTTT.

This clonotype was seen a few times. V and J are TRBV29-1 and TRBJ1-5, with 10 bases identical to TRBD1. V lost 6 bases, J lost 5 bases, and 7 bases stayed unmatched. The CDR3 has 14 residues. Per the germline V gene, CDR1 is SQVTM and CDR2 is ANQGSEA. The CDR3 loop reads CSVAAGTGDQPQHF. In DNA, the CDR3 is TGCAGCGTCGCAGCGGGGACAGGGGATCAGCCCCAGCATTTT. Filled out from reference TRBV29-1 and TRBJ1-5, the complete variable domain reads SAVISQKPSRDICQRGTSLTIQCQVDSQVTMMFWYRQQPGQSLTLIATANQGSEATYESGFVIDKFPISRPNLTFSTLTVSNMSPEDSSIYLCSVAAGTGDQPQHFGDGTRLSIL.

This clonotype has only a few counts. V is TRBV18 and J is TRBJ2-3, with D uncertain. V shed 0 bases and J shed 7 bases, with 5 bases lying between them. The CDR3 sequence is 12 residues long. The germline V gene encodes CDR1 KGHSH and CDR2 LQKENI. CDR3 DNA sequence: TGTGCCAGCTCACCACCGGGGAATACGCAGTATTTT. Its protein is CASSPPGNTQYF.

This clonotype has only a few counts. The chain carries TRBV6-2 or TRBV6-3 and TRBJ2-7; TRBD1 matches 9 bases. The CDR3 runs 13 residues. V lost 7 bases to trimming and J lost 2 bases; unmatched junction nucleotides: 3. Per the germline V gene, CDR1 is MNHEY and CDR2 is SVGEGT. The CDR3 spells CASTRDRAYEQYF. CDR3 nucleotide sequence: TGTGCCAGCACCAGGGACAGGGCCTACGAGCAGTACTTC.